This TCR beta chain was identified during a study of blood T cell repertoires in COVID-19. The wider study: Whether acute or convalescent, the COVID-19 samples came from the United States, Italy and Spain.

The V and J ends lost 4 bases and 0 bases respectively, with 17 bases between them. Germline V CDR1 and CDR2: LGHDT, YNNKEL (reference sequence). The CDR3 has 17 residues. The table came from immunoSEQ multiplex PCR; TCRdb's copy has only in-frame clones and leaves some out. The table lists 200,000 or so clones, roughly 80% of them singletons, with 1.8% in the top ten. This TCR derives from a man between 60 and 75 years old who had recovered from COVID-19. What was sequenced was PBMCs or T cells enriched from blood (not recorded which). This sequence joins TRBV3-1 (or the pseudogene TRBV3-2) and TRBJ2-3; D gene ambiguous. The DNA of the CDR3 is TGTGCCAGCAGCCCCCTGTTCAGCGCAATAAGCACAGATACGCAGTATTTT. It yields the protein CASSPLFSAISTDTQYF.